The 8 T cell receptor beta chains given below trace back to one sample, sequenced in a study of identical twins. Each CDR3 protein gets one entry after TCRdb re-called the 5' RACE reads with MiXCR. The top ten hold about 5.2% of the sample, which has around 200,000 distinct CDR3 sequences, around a tenth seen once. Sequencing used memory (CD45RO+) T cells sorted from blood. These receptors were collected from a young woman in good health.

This clonotype came up a few times. This chain links TRBV21-1 with TRBJ2-1; the table gives TRBD1 as D, unverified against the DNA. TRBV21-1 has pseudogene status. This CDR3 has 16 residues. The chain's CDR3 is CASSPAGTGFRNEQFF. The CDR3 DNA reads as TGTGCCAGCAGTCCCGCAGGGACGGGGTTTCGGAATGAGCAGTTCTTC.

V and J are TRBV9 and TRBJ2-3; maybe TRBD1 (5 bases). V was clipped by 2 bases and J by 2 bases, with 15 bases between them. CDR1 and CDR2 (germline): SGDLS, YYNGEE. The CDR3 runs 16 residues. The CDR3 is CASSVQGYPSTDTQYF. In DNA form, the CDR3 reads TGTGCCAGCAGCGTTCAGGGATACCCCTCCACAGATACGCAGTATTTT. Complete variable domain (other parts from reference TRBV9 and TRBJ2-3): DSGVTQTPKHLITATGQRVTLRCSPRSGDLSVYWYQQSLDQGLQFLIQYYNGEERAKGNILERFSAQQFPDLHSELNLSSLELGDSALYFCASSVQGYPSTDTQYFGPGTRLTVL.

The chain carries TRBV12-3 or TRBV12-4 and TRBJ2-7, with TRBD2 matching over 7 bases. V lost 6 bases, J lost 6 bases, and 17 bases stayed unmatched. The CDR3 length is 16 residues. CDR3 region: CASSTWRGEGGAEQYF. The DNA for the CDR3 is TGTGCCAGCAGCACGTGGCGTGGGGAGGGAGGCGCCGAGCAGTACTTC.

The chain combines TRBV10-3 with TRBJ2-1; possibly TRBD2 for D (6 bases). The CDR3 is 14 amino acids. Germline V gives CDR1 ENHRY, CDR2 SYGVKD. V gave up 10 bases and J gave up 5 bases, with 18 bases separating them. CDR3 DNA: TGTGCCACCTCCTCCAGCGGGCCGCACAATGAGCAGTTCTTC. Translating it yields CATSSSGPHNEQFF.

This clonotype occurred many times. V and J are TRBV24-1 and TRBJ1-1, with a weak D call TRBD1 (5 bases). The CDR3 covers 12 residues. Per the germline V gene, CDR1 is KGHDR and CDR2 is SFDVKD. Trimming removed 4 bases from V and 7 bases from J, with 9 bases in between. The CDR3 is CATSDRTGEAFF. CDR3 DNA sequence: TGTGCCACCAGTGACCGAACAGGTGAAGCTTTCTTT.

This clonotype was detected many times. The genes are TRBV12-3 or TRBV12-4 and TRBJ2-7, with D possibly being TRBD1 (5 bases). V shed 4 bases and J shed 4 bases, with 11 bases lying between them. This CDR3 comprises 13 residues. DNA of the CDR3: TGTGCCAGCAGTTCGACAGAGAGATACGAGCAGTACTTC. As protein: CASSSTERYEQYF.

At least ten counts were recorded for this clonotype. The chain has TRBV5-1 and TRBJ2-7; D not resolved. V was shortened by 1 base and J by 0 bases, with 5 bases between the two germline ends. CDR1 SGHRS and CDR2 YFSETQ come from the germline V gene. This CDR3 is 13 amino acids long. CDR3 sequence (DNA): TGCGCCAGCAGCTTGCCCTTCTCCTACGAGCAGTACTTC. This translates into CASSLPFSYEQYF.

This clonotype was counted only a few times. This rearrangement joins TRBV12-3 or TRBV12-4 to TRBJ2-7; perhaps TRBD1 as D (5 bases). The V end lost 4 bases, the J end lost 6 bases, and 16 bases lay between the germline ends. The CDR3 extends over 14 amino acids. The CDR3 is CASSWGRVGSEQYF. Here the CDR3 DNA reads TGTGCCAGCAGTTGGGGCAGGGTCGGTTCCGAGCAGTACTTC.